A single TCR beta chain is shown here with its context. This clonotype has only a few counts. Its antigen has not been determined. Base-call qualities are not available, and no considerably larger clone is one nucleotide away. These data belong to a study of blood T cells in healthy people across ages (dated by TCRdb to about 2015). For context, the study as a whole: In model experiments, template switching captured roughly one uniquely barcoded TCR beta cDNA molecule for every two T cells. The study analyzed two additional independent replicas of 1 million unique cDNA reads from the same blood draw for two donors, one aged 18 to 29 and one aged 80 or older. To track age-related changes in TCR beta repertoire diversity, the study relied on deep sequencing normalized with unique cDNA molecular identifiers. Donors were grouped into four age groups: young (average roughly 15 years), middle-aged (over 35), aged (about 60) and long-lived (around 80).

Study-level results and caveats: The CMV infection status of donors was not known, potentially confounding age-related changes in expanded clonotypes. The percentage of naive T cells measured by flow cytometry correlated strongly with observed TCR beta diversity. Estimates of total diversity based on one million sequenced T cells were regarded as lower bounds and as underestimates. As age increased, observed TCR beta diversity per million T cells dropped in a roughly linear way, and a significant reduction was already evident by age 40. Because profiling used bulk unsorted PBMCs, naive and antigen-experienced compartments could not be compared conclusively. Compared with the aged group, the long-lived group had more naive CD4+ T cells, fewer expanded clones and increased TCR diversity, suggesting age selection.

V has 6 bases trimmed and J has 9 bases trimmed; junction bases matching no gene number 5. The CDR3 has 13 amino acids, counting the end cysteine and phenylalanine. Left in the record is the CDR3 DNA by itself, 39 bases read in frame from the first base. CDR1 SNHLY and CDR2 FYNNEI are derived from the germline V gene. The approximately 41 donors, aged about 6 to 95 years, were systemically healthy Caucasian individuals from Russia. About 10 milliliters of peripheral blood were collected from each donor into EDTA-treated Vacutainer tubes. Ficoll-Paque density-gradient centrifugation was used to isolate PBMCs, with at least 6 million per sample. Trizol reagent was used to extract total RNA from PBMCs, with at least 5.5 micrograms per sample. The percentages of naive CD45RAhigh/CD27high T cells were determined by flow cytometry on a PBMC aliquot from every donor. Receptor libraries were prepared by 5' RACE. The sample was run on an Illumina HiSeq 2500. A second 7 to 11 cycle PCR used a sample-barcoded 5' primer and a J-beta primer mix. A template-switch 5' adaptor carrying 12 random nucleotides introduced a unique molecular identifier onto each TCR beta cDNA molecule. At least 2.5 million CDR3-containing paired-end reads were obtained from each sample. First-strand cDNA synthesis was performed from all RNA using the Mint cDNA synthesis kit, with priming by a TRBC-specific oligonucleotide. Following uracil-DNA glycosylase treatment, a first 18-cycle PCR with universal primers M1SS and BC2_uni_R was performed on all cDNA. The authors' analysis ran thus. Normalization of each sample was performed by random selection of 1 million high-quality reads, each carrying a distinct molecular identifier. Reads with shared molecular identifiers were discarded instead of being binned into consensus sequences. MiTCR, set to a Q25 quality threshold and the strictest error-elimination algorithm, was used for CDR3 identification, clonotype clustering and error correction. A nonparametric unseen species model with Euler transformation was used to estimate lower-bound total TCR beta diversity. The public reads were run again by TCRdb, first through fastp at Q25 and then through MiXCR, and only productive beta chains were kept. Every distinct CDR3 protein forms one entry, paired with its most common genes and DNA. None of the V and J calls come from the authors' own analysis; TCRdb made them. The sample table holds roughly 1,000,000 distinct CDR3 sequences, of which 20% to 25% were seen once. The ten largest clones capture approximately 0.75% of the sample.

These data were also filed under a second study, of T cells of mothers and their children. From that second study: Nine systemically healthy Caucasian individuals, comprising three mothers and their six children, were included as donors. cDNA synthesis consumed the entire amount of extracted RNA, loaded at around 1.5 ug RNA in each 15 ul reaction. In the second PCR, the M1S primer added sample barcodes and 2-4 random nucleotides. Over 8.5 million TCR beta CDR3 reads were obtained for each mother, and 3 million to 3.5 million reads were obtained for each child. Thymic selection similarly shapes TCR recombination output in related and unrelated pairs, with minor effect from inherited differences. Normalized repertoire overlap in related mother-child pairs was always slightly higher than in unrelated mother-child pairs, but the difference was never significant. No persistent microchimeric T cell clones were found, with a detection sensitivity of approximately 100 clones per million clonotypes. The study used deep NGS to compare TCR beta repertoires of mothers and children, seeking features distinguishing related mother-child pairs from unrelated individuals. Mothers averaged roughly 40 +/- 4 years of age and children averaged approximately 12 +/- 4 years. After adapter ligation was performed with NEBNext reagents, the libraries were sequenced on an Illumina HiSeq 2000 with 100+100 nt paired-end reads. Mother and child libraries were prepared a month apart and sequenced in separate runs to prevent cross-contamination. Between about 500,000 and 2,100,000 distinct TCR beta clonotypes were identified per donor. Naive TCR beta clonotypes were estimated from low-frequency clonotypes matched to each donor's FACS-determined naive share, without sorting.

The receptor chain draws on TRBV2 and TRBJ2-4; a stretch of 10 junction bases matches TRBD1. The source is a girl aged 2-10 years in good health. The sample comprised blood. The CDR3 amino acid sequence is: CASSLGTGVIQYF. The DNA sequence is TGTGCCAGCAGCCTCGGGACAGGGGTCATTCAGTACTTC.